One sample yielded the 14 T cell receptor beta chains listed below, sequenced in a study of monozygotic twins with inflammatory bowel disease. Using the 5' RACE reads, TCRdb records one entry per CDR3 protein without DNA. This sample contains around 200,000 distinct CDR3 sequences. The sample taken for sequencing was blood. The receptors were sampled from a human donor with ulcerative colitis or Crohn's disease, or a healthy co-twin of an affected twin (not recorded which).

V gene TRBV6-1 combines with J gene TRBJ2-3; TCRdb's D gene call, TRBD1, goes unchecked for lack of DNA. Per germline, CDR1 MNHNS and CDR2 SASEGT. This CDR3 has 14 amino acids. CDR3 residues: CATRGGFSTDTQYF.

The V gene is TRBV12-3 or TRBV12-4, the J gene TRBJ1-3. This CDR3 spans 14 amino acids. CDR3 region: CASSFRGSGNTIYF.

The chain uses TRBV7-8 and TRBJ1-1. The CDR3 contains 17 residues. From germline, CDR1 is SGHVS and CDR2 FQNEAQ. Here the CDR3 reads CASRGGMGWVMNTEAFF.

The V gene is TRBV11-2, the J gene TRBJ1-1. Germline CDR1 SGHAT, CDR2 FQNNGV. The CDR3 totals 11 residues. CDR3 sequence reads: CASTRRGGAFF. The whole variable domain, remainder taken from reference TRBV11-2 and TRBJ1-1, is EAGVAQSPRYKIIEKRQSVAFWCNPISGHATLYWYQQILGQGPKLLIQFQNNGVVDDSQLPKDRFSAERLKGVDSTLKIQPAKLEDSAVYLCASTRRGGAFFGQGTRLTVV.

The gene calls are TRBV5-6 and TRBJ1-2; TCRdb's D call, TRBD1, is unchecked because there is no DNA. CDR1 is SGHDT, CDR2 YYEEEE, per germline. The CDR3 sequence is 16 residues long. The CDR3 is CASSLFGGGANYGYTF.

V and J are TRBV10-2 and TRBJ2-1; TCRdb's D call of TRBD1 is untestable without DNA. CDR1 and CDR2 (germline): WSHSY, SAAADI. The CDR3 covers 12 residues. CDR3 amino acids: CASRDLGREQFF.

The gene calls are TRBV29-1 and TRBJ2-1; TCRdb reports TRBD2, a call that lacks DNA to check it against. Germline V gene sequence: CDR1 SQVTM, CDR2 ANQGSEA. The CDR3 length is 15 residues. CDR3 residues: CSVPATSGGRNEQFF.

The chain is built from TRBV2 and TRBJ2-5; TCRdb proposes TRBD1, but this gene call is untestable without DNA. The germline V gene encodes CDR1 SNHLY and CDR2 FYNNEI. CDR3 length: 13 amino acids. The CDR3 is CASTQDRGETQYF.

The genes are TRBV20-1 and TRBJ1-6; as DNA is missing, the TRBD1 call by TCRdb cannot be tested. CDR1 DFQATT and CDR2 SNEGSKA come from the germline V gene (reference sequence). CDR3 size: 14 residues. The chain's CDR3 is CSVAPGQSDSALHF.

This chain links TRBV20-1 with TRBJ2-7. Per germline, CDR1 DFQATT and CDR2 SNEGSKA (reference sequence). The CDR3 covers 11 residues. CDR3 protein: CSAREDIEQYF.

V and J are TRBV20-1 and TRBJ2-1; TCRdb indicates TRBD1, and absent DNA this call remains unverified. CDR1 is DFQATT and CDR2 is SNEGSKA in the germline V gene (reference sequence). CDR3 length equals 14 residues. The chain's CDR3 is CSASSPGGRGEQFF.

This chain joins TRBV7-2 and TRBJ2-3; with no DNA, the TCRdb D assignment of TRBD2 cannot be verified. This CDR3 contains 15 residues. Germline CDR1 is SGHTA and CDR2 is FQGNSA. CDR3 sequence: CASSFIAGPGDTQYF.

This CDR3 is CASSLGRGRGTEAFF. V usage is TRBV11-3 and J usage is TRBJ1-1; as DNA is missing, the TRBD1 call by TCRdb cannot be tested. The CDR3 loop spans 15 amino acids. Germline V gene lookup returns CDR1 SGHNT and CDR2 YENEEA.

The V and J genes are TRBV29-1 and TRBJ1-1; TCRdb indicates TRBD1, and absent DNA this call remains unverified. The CDR3 is 12 amino acids. CDR1 is SQVTM, CDR2 ANQGSEA, per germline. This CDR3 reads CSVTGMNTEAFF.